This T cell receptor (beta chain) was retrieved from a study of cytomegalovirus exposure and HLA in healthy donors. Concerning this clone: The antigen is not known.

V was clipped by 6 bases and J by 1 base, with 16 bases between them. The CDR3 length is 15 residues. Germline V lookup: CDR1 SGHRS, CDR2 YFSETQ. Participants comprised healthy donors of bone marrow. Primers included in the PCR were 60 Vbeta and 13 Jbeta primers. Authors' processing steps: An analysis that came later counted 80 million or so unique TCR beta chains, approximately 10 million shared. Clones were sequenced by immunoSEQ multiplex PCR, and TCRdb holds only the in-frame ones, with some missing. That table furnishes V, J and clone size, whereas the DNA furnished D and trimming. The sample yields about 86,000 clones, almost 80% seen once. Points from the study as a whole: In a later analysis, TCR beta V- and J-gene trimming showed a link to a missense DCLRE1C variant. A later analysis revealed that TCR association rates differed between HLA loci, peaking at DRB1 and bottoming out at HLA-C.

V is TRBV5-1 and J is TRBJ1-1; weak D call: TRBD1 (5 bases). The sequenced sample was PBMCs. The source of this sequence is a female donor in good health and CMV-seronegative. The CDR3 DNA follows: TGCGCCAGCACCCCCGCTGGGCAGGGGAACACTGAAGCTTTCTTT. Encoded protein: CASTPAGQGNTEAFF.